This T cell receptor (beta chain) came from a study of T cell changes during pregnancy in multiple sclerosis. Clones were read by immunoSEQ multiplex PCR, and TCRdb kept only the in-frame ones, dropping some. The sample carries 35,000 to 40,000 clones, approximately 89% recorded once. The V and J ends lost 0 bases and 8 bases respectively, with 17 bases between them. This CDR3 has 15 amino acids. Germline-derived CDR1 and CDR2 are SGHKS and YYEKEE (reference sequence). This TCR was recovered from a female donor in good health, enrolled as a control in a pregnancy study. Sequences were derived from CD4+ T cells from peripheral blood mononuclear cells, sampled after pregnancy. This chain joins TRBV5-5 and TRBJ1-2; TRBD1 is a possible D gene (5 bases). The CDR3 reads CASSLAKQVGRGYTF. The CDR3 nucleotides read TGTGCCAGCAGCTTGGCAAAACAGGTGGGGCGCGGCTACACCTTC.